This TCR beta chain derives from a study of cytomegalovirus exposure and HLA in healthy donors. Study observations and caveats: Evidence from a later analysis indicated that most CMV-associated TCR beta chains looked HLA-restricted. Accurate prediction of HLA-A and HLA-B alleles (for most subjects) was reportedly achieved from TCR beta sequences. Later analysis associated a missense DCLRE1C variant with TCR beta V- and J-gene trimming. Among TCR sequences, most were rare, though some public TCRs appeared in many donors.

V shed 0 bases and J 6 bases; nucleotides not matched to a gene: 10. CDR3 length equals 16 residues. Germline assignment: CDR1 LGHNA and CDR2 YNFKEQ. PCR involved 60 Vbeta and 13 Jbeta primers. Sequenced by immunoSEQ multiplex PCR; TCRdb stores in-frame clones only, minus some. The table lists over 65,000 clones, about 85% of them singletons. Note on this clone: Its antigen remains unknown.

This receptor was obtained from a woman in her thirties or forties in good health and CMV-seropositive. The specimen sequenced was PBMCs. The chain recombines TRBV4-2 with TRBJ1-2; TRBD1 aligns across 7 bases. CDR3 protein: CASSQDEGQGGDGYTF. CDR3 nucleotides: TGTGCCAGCAGCCAAGATGAGGGCCAGGGGGGAGATGGCTACACCTTC.